This TCR beta chain was sequenced during a study of blood T cell repertoires in COVID-19. Study overall: The study drew acute and convalescent COVID-19 samples from the United States, Italy and Spain.

Between the trimmed V and J ends, which lost 4 bases and 1 base, there was a span of 10 bases. From germline, CDR1 is WNHNN and CDR2 SYGVQD (reference sequence). CDR3 length equals 14 residues. Profiled with immunoSEQ multiplex PCR; TCRdb holds only in-frame clones, not every one. The table records fewer than 300,000 clones, 75% to 90% of them present only once. The chain joins TRBV10-1 to TRBJ1-1, with D tentatively TRBD1 (5 bases). The sequencing input was peripheral blood. The clonotype originates from a human donor in a cohort sampled during active COVID-19. The CDR3 spells CASSAPGQNTEAFF. In nucleotides, the CDR3 is TGCGCCAGCAGTGCGCCAGGGCAGAACACTGAAGCTTTCTTT.